These 20 T cell receptor beta chains share one sample of origin, sequenced in a study of blood T cell repertoires in COVID-19. Assay used: immunoSEQ multiplex PCR; TCRdb lists only in-frame clones, some missing. The table includes approximately 60,000 clones, more than 70% detected once. Sequences were obtained from peripheral blood. The receptor source for this set is a man aged 60 to 69 with active or convalescent COVID-19.

The chain combines TRBV7-2 with TRBJ1-3; D is unresolved. CDR1 and CDR2 from the germline V gene are SGHTA and FQGNSA. V was shortened by 1 base and J by 0 bases, with 4 bases between the two germline ends. The CDR3 spans 14 residues. The CDR3 protein is CASSLDYSGNTIYF. As DNA, the CDR3 is TGTGCCAGCAGCTTAGACTACTCTGGAAACACCATATATTTT.

The V and J genes are TRBV18 and TRBJ2-3, with a weak D call TRBD1 (7 bases). The CDR3 consists of 16 residues. Germline V gene sequence: CDR1 KGHSH, CDR2 LQKENI. V lost 2 bases and J 2 bases, leaving 14 bases between the germline ends. CDR3 in DNA: TGTGCCAGCTCACCAGGAGGGGGCCTTTACACAGATACGCAGTATTTT. Protein: CASSPGGGLYTDTQYF. The full variable domain, with the rest looked up from reference TRBV18 and TRBJ2-3, is NAGVMQNPRHLVRRRGQEARLRCSPMKGHSHVYWYRQLPEEGLKFMVYLQKENIIDESGMPKERFSAEFPKEGPSILRIQQVVRGDSAAYFCASSPGGGLYTDTQYFGPGTRLTVL.

The chain combines TRBV5-1 with TRBJ2-1, with 8 nucleotides matching TRBD2. The germline gives CDR1 SGHRS, CDR2 YFSETQ. V dropped 1 base and J dropped 8; count of bases not matched to a gene: 17. This CDR3 is built from 18 residues. The CDR3: CASSLIGAGGRSEDEQFF. CDR3 nucleotide sequence: TGCGCCAGCAGCTTGATCGGCGCGGGAGGTCGCAGTGAGGATGAGCAGTTCTTC.

The chain has TRBV4-3 and TRBJ1-4, with 8 bases fitting TRBD1. The CDR3 spans 14 residues. The J segment lost 5 bases and the V segment lost 4 bases, leaving 3 bases of the junction unmatched. CDR1 and CDR2 (germline): LGHNA, YSLEER. The CDR3 sequence: CASSRDRWNEKLFF. The CDR3 coding sequence is TGCGCCAGCAGCCGGGACAGGTGGAATGAAAAACTGTTTTTT.

The chain couples TRBV5-5 to TRBJ1-1, with D possibly being TRBD1 (6 bases). The V end lost 4 bases, the J end lost 7 bases, and 23 bases lay between the germline ends. Germline CDR1 SGHKS, CDR2 YYEKEE (reference sequence). The CDR3 is made up of 16 amino acids. CDR3 in DNA: TGTGCCAGCAGCCCAGTGAGGTTCGCAGGGGAGCTTGAAGCTTTCTTT. Residues: CASSPVRFAGELEAFF.

This sequence joins TRBV4-2 and TRBJ2-1; 8 positions agree with TRBD2. J was trimmed by 6 bases and V by 1 base; bases with no gene match: 5. The CDR3 runs 15 residues. Germline-derived CDR1 and CDR2 are LGHNA and YNFKEQ. CDR3 bases: TGTGCCAGCAGCCAAGTATCCGGGAGGGCCAATGAGCAGTTCTTC. Translated, it gives CASSQVSGRANEQFF.

V usage is TRBV18 and J usage is TRBJ1-6, with 7 bases matching TRBD1. Looked up from germline, CDR1 is KGHSH and CDR2 is LQKENI. V lost 6 bases and J lost 8; bases outside the gene matches: 4. CDR3 length: 13 residues. The CDR3 DNA sequence: TGTGCCAGCTCCGGGACAGAGTATTCACCCCTCCACTTT. This codes for CASSGTEYSPLHF.

Turning to this clone: One end of the junction fails to match germline, which may point to a read error. This chain links TRBV19 with TRBJ1-1; TRBD1 matches at 9 bases. In germline, CDR1 is LNHDA, CDR2 SQIVND (reference sequence). The length of the CDR3 is 16 residues. CDR3 protein: CASSISGTGRNAEAFF. The CDR3 DNA follows: TGTGCCAGTAGTATTTCTGGGACAGGGAGGAACGCTGAAGCTTTCTTT.

The genes are TRBV10-3 and TRBJ2-2; TRBD2 matches 7 bases. There are 15 residues in the CDR3. Looked up from germline, CDR1 is ENHRY and CDR2 is SYGVKD. Losses at the gene ends were 9 bases for V and 0 bases for J; bases not matched to a gene: 7. The CDR3 DNA reads TGTGCCATTTTCTGGGGGGGGACGAACACCGGGGAGCTGTTTTTT. Translation gives CAIFWGGTNTGELFF.

The chain couples TRBV6-5 to TRBJ1-5; 8 bases are shared with TRBD1. The ends lost 6 bases at V and 4 bases at J; junction bases unmatched: 8. Germline CDR1 is MNHEY and CDR2 is SVGAGI. This CDR3 is built from 15 residues. CDR3 nucleotide sequence: TGTGCCAGCAGAGTAGACAGGGGCCCTAATCAGCCCCAGCATTTT. It translates to CASRVDRGPNQPQHF.

This clone showed up just a few times. The chain uses TRBV2 and TRBJ2-7; 9 positions match TRBD2. The CDR3 consists of 16 residues. Germline CDR1 reads SNHLY; CDR2 reads FYNNEI. The V and J ends lost 4 bases and 2 bases, in that order; junction bases with no gene match: 9. CDR3 region: CASSGGLAILPYEQYF. Written as DNA, the CDR3 is TGTGCCAGCAGTGGGGGACTAGCCATACTCCCCTACGAGCAGTACTTC.

V usage is TRBV3-1 (or the pseudogene TRBV3-2) and J usage is TRBJ2-3, with TRBD2 identical over 9 bases. Trimming took 1 base from V and 7 from J; bases not matched to a gene: 6. CDR1 is LGHDT, CDR2 YNNKEL, per germline (reference sequence). This CDR3 spans 15 amino acids. The CDR3 here is CASSQGSSGINTQYF. CDR3 nucleotide sequence: TGTGCCAGCAGCCAAGGATCTAGCGGGATTAATACGCAGTATTTT.

This chain uses TRBV5-5 with TRBJ2-3, with 7 bases lining up with TRBD2. Looked up from germline, CDR1 is SGHKS and CDR2 is YYEKEE (reference sequence). The CDR3 is 13 residues long. Germline trimming cut 4 bases from V and 4 bases from J; bases unmatched to any gene: 3. CDR3 residues: CASSTLAADTQYF. The DNA of the CDR3 is TGTGCCAGCAGCACCCTAGCGGCAGATACGCAGTATTTT.

The genes are TRBV11-3 and TRBJ1-1, with D possibly matching TRBD1 (5 bases). The germline V and J ends were trimmed by 5 bases and 3 bases, with 10 bases remaining between them. The CDR3 consists of 13 residues. CDR1 and CDR2 from the germline V gene are SGHNT and YENEEA. CDR3 residues: CASSRTRDTEAFF. CDR3 in DNA: TGTGCCAGCAGCCGAACCAGGGACACTGAAGCTTTCTTT.

The rearrangement uses TRBV7-6 and TRBJ2-3; D not resolved. Germline V CDR1 and CDR2: SGHVS, FNYEAQ. The length of the CDR3 is 12 residues. V was cut by 5 bases and J by 2 bases, with 5 bases left in between. CDR3 loop: CASSQYTDTQYF. The CDR3 DNA reads TGTGCCAGCAGCCAGTACACAGATACGCAGTATTTT. The entire variable domain, with the rest obtained from reference TRBV7-6 and TRBJ2-3, is as follows: GAGVSQSPRYKVTKRGQDVALRCDPISGHVSLYWYRQALGQGPEFLTYFNYEAQQDKSGLPNDRFSAERPEGSISTLTIQRTEQRDSAMYRCASSQYTDTQYFGPGTRLTVL.

The rearrangement uses TRBV7-2 and TRBJ2-3; D is possibly TRBD2 (6 bases). Looked up from germline, CDR1 is SGHTA and CDR2 is FQGNSA. This CDR3 has 16 residues. The V end lost 4 bases, the J end lost 4 bases, and 18 bases lay between the germline ends. The CDR3 DNA reads TGTGCCAGCAGCTCCAGGTCCGGGACTGAGGCAGATACGCAGTATTTT. As protein: CASSSRSGTEADTQYF.

The V call is TRBV25-1, the J call TRBJ1-1; no clear D gene. Trimming took off 2 bases at V and 11 bases at J, with 12 bases between the two ends. The CDR3 is made up of 12 amino acids. The V gene's germline CDR1 is MGHDK and CDR2 SYGVNS. The CDR3 loop is CASSEGGLGAFF. In DNA form, the CDR3 reads TGTGCCAGCAGTGAAGGCGGGCTGGGTGCTTTCTTT.

The chain joins TRBV2 to TRBJ2-7, with D possibly TRBD2 on 5 matching bases. This CDR3 is built from 13 residues. CDR1 SNHLY and CDR2 FYNNEI come from the germline V gene. Trimming took 7 bases from V and 5 from J, leaving 15 bases between them. The CDR3 protein is CASNLARSHEQYF. CDR3 nucleotide sequence: TGTGCCAGCAACCTAGCCCGGTCCCACGAGCAGTACTTC. The full variable domain, with the rest looked up from reference TRBV2 and TRBJ2-7, is EPEVTQTPSHQVTQMGQEVILRCVPISNHLYFYWYRQILGQKVEFLVSFYNNEISEKSEIFDDQFSVERPDGSNFTLKIRSTKLEDSAMYFCASNLARSHEQYFGPGTRLTVT.

The V and J genes are TRBV5-4 and TRBJ2-7, with D maybe TRBD1 (5 bases). From germline, CDR1 is SGHNT and CDR2 YYREEE (reference sequence). There are 13 residues in the CDR3. Trimming took 4 bases from V and 6 from J, leaving 14 bases between them. The CDR3 DNA is TGTGCCAGCAGCCCAGGGCTTTCGGGCGAGCAGTACTTC. This gives the protein CASSPGLSGEQYF.

V and J are TRBV7-2 and TRBJ2-2; 7 nucleotides match TRBD1. The V segment lost 3 bases and the J segment 1 base; nucleotides outside the gene matches: 5. CDR1 is SGHTA and CDR2 is FQGNSA in the germline V gene. This CDR3 is built from 16 residues. The CDR3 coding sequence is TGTGCCAGCAGCTTCGCCGGGACAGTGAACACCGGGGAGCTGTTTTTT. Residues: CASSFAGTVNTGELFF.